This entry features one T cell receptor (beta chain) sequence. The antigen is not known. The data originate from a study of long-term antiretroviral therapy in people with HIV. Survey-level resolution applied to immunoSEQ assay v3.0. For each individual sample, sequencing targeted roughly 40,000-50,000 T-cell genomes. Clones were sequenced by immunoSEQ multiplex PCR, and TCRdb holds only the in-frame ones, with some missing. The table has more than 20,000 clones, 75% to 90% seen once. Per individual, the PBMC samples numbered at least one pre-ART and at least two post-ART. Treatment of all HIV participants took place in the United States. The CDR3 runs to 13 residues. Trimming cost V 0 bases and J 13 bases, with 16 bases left between them. The germline V gene encodes CDR1 GTSNPN and CDR2 SVGIG (reference sequence). The study, taken as a whole, reports: Pre-ART-expanded clones dominated the repertoire at all time points.

The clonotype comes from a woman in her thirties or forties with HIV. V and J are TRBV30 and TRBJ2-1, with D possibly matching TRBD2 (6 bases). This specimen was unsorted PBMCs, taken 1.2 years after starting antiretroviral therapy. The CDR3 nucleotides read TGTGCCTGGAGTGTAGAGGAGGGAGGACGTCAGTTCTTC. This codes for CAWSVEEGGRQFF.